A selection of T cell receptor beta chains follows, all from one sample in a study of cytomegalovirus exposure and HLA in healthy donors. This table comes from immunoSEQ multiplex PCR, and its TCRdb copy is limited to in-frame clones, with some not included. The sample lists approximately 130,000 clones; about 87% were seen once. Sequencing was performed on PBMCs. The receptor source for this set is a woman between 25 and 40 years old in good health and CMV-seronegative. Each CDR3 is given with its conserved first and last residue.

v_gene: TRBV4-3; j_gene: TRBJ1-2; CDR3aa: CASSQDLRGQLFYGYTF
v_gene: TRBV7-9; j_gene: TRBJ2-7; CDR3aa: CASSSSGTAYEQYF
v_gene: TRBV9; j_gene: TRBJ1-6; CDR3aa: CASSVDNGALHF
v_gene: TRBV19; j_gene: TRBJ2-5; CDR3aa: CASSLTGLAAQGAGETQYF
v_gene: TRBV9; j_gene: TRBJ2-3; CDR3aa: CASSVASGLSTDTQYF
v_gene: TRBV27; j_gene: TRBJ2-5; CDR3aa: CASSSIAGAGETQYF
v_gene: TRBV15; j_gene: TRBJ2-7; CDR3aa: CATSSKDSGLSYEQYF
v_gene: TRBV7-9; j_gene: TRBJ1-2; CDR3aa: CASSLARRGQPTF
v_gene: TRBV5-6; j_gene: TRBJ1-2; CDR3aa: CASSLLSRGLYGYTF
v_gene: TRBV2; j_gene: TRBJ2-7; CDR3aa: CASMAGVYEQYF
v_gene: TRBV7-9; j_gene: TRBJ1-2; CDR3aa: CASQAAYGYTF
v_gene: TRBV4-1; j_gene: TRBJ2-2; CDR3aa: CASSQVSAGPSNTGELFF
v_gene: TRBV5-1; j_gene: TRBJ2-7; CDR3aa: CASSLGHQGDYEQYF
v_gene: TRBV2; j_gene: TRBJ1-2; CDR3aa: CASSDKSGGNYGHTF
v_gene: TRBV28; j_gene: TRBJ2-5; CDR3aa: CASSTGLAGGRETQYF
v_gene: TRBV15; j_gene: TRBJ2-7; CDR3aa: CATSRERTSGSYEQYF
v_gene: TRBV4-3; j_gene: TRBJ2-7; CDR3aa: CASSQATSGGYEQYF
v_gene: TRBV2; j_gene: TRBJ2-7; CDR3aa: CASKWSATDEQYF
v_gene: TRBV11-2; j_gene: TRBJ1-5; CDR3aa: CASSLGNSNQPQHF
v_gene: TRBV6-1; j_gene: TRBJ2-5; CDR3aa: CASSEVGGLETQYF
v_gene: TRBV7-9; j_gene: TRBJ2-7; CDR3aa: CASSLRGTSGSSYEQYF
v_gene: TRBV7-9; j_gene: TRBJ2-6; CDR3aa: CASSLAGAGTGANVLTF
v_gene: TRBV5-1; j_gene: TRBJ2-2; CDR3aa: CASRTGTSVTGELFF
v_gene: TRBV19; j_gene: TRBJ1-5; CDR3aa: CASSDRAWAGVQPQHF
v_gene: TRBV13; j_gene: TRBJ1-2; CDR3aa: CASSPTRGRAGYTF
v_gene: TRBV6-6; j_gene: .; CDR3aa: CASTLTGESYEQYF
v_gene: TRBV28; j_gene: TRBJ2-3; CDR3aa: CASSLREAAGADTQYF
v_gene: TRBV28; j_gene: TRBJ1-1; CDR3aa: CASAPPGTEAFF
v_gene: TRBV29-1; j_gene: TRBJ2-1; CDR3aa: CSVEGGGGRMDEQFF
v_gene: TRBV29-1; j_gene: TRBJ2-7; CDR3aa: CSVVGQGGYEQYF
v_gene: TRBV7-3; j_gene: TRBJ1-2; CDR3aa: CASSLDGRANYGYTF
v_gene: TRBV2; j_gene: TRBJ2-7; CDR3aa: CASSGQGGNEQYF
v_gene: TRBV6-5; j_gene: TRBJ1-3; CDR3aa: CASSYSGQGFGNTIYF
v_gene: TRBV5-8; j_gene: TRBJ1-1; CDR3aa: CASSYGNTEAFF
v_gene: TRBV7-9; j_gene: TRBJ1-1; CDR3aa: CASSPGQITNTEAFF
v_gene: TRBV5-1; j_gene: TRBJ2-1; CDR3aa: CASSSGNNYNEQFF
v_gene: TRBV2; j_gene: TRBJ2-7; CDR3aa: CASSGLATYEQYF
v_gene: TRBV7-9; j_gene: TRBJ2-5; CDR3aa: CSSSSYQGGEETQYF
v_gene: TRBV7-2; j_gene: TRBJ2-5; CDR3aa: CASSLGALQETQYF
v_gene: TRBV30; j_gene: TRBJ1-5; CDR3aa: CAWSEGVVFVQPQHF
v_gene: TRBV5-4; j_gene: .; CDR3aa: CASSSDKGTDYEQYF
v_gene: TRBV7-9; j_gene: TRBJ2-2; CDR3aa: CASSPIWTDGTGELFF
v_gene: TRBV7-8; j_gene: TRBJ2-1; CDR3aa: CASSLAGHFNEQFF
v_gene: TRBV9; j_gene: TRBJ1-1; CDR3aa: CASSVEGGQGYTEAFF
v_gene: TRBV29-1; j_gene: TRBJ2-3; CDR3aa: CSVLTSGLTDTQYF
v_gene: TRBV28; j_gene: TRBJ1-5; CDR3aa: CASSPSGANQPQHF
v_gene: TRBV23-1; j_gene: TRBJ1-2; CDR3aa: CASSQSRFGGGGDYGYTF
v_gene: TRBV6-5; j_gene: TRBJ1-1; CDR3aa: CASRAHVGANTEAFF
v_gene: TRBV19; j_gene: TRBJ2-3; CDR3aa: CASSRTQFADTQYF
v_gene: TRBV28; j_gene: TRBJ1-1; CDR3aa: CASCPSGQSVAFF
v_gene: TRBV9; j_gene: TRBJ1-1; CDR3aa: CASSGGQGGSGEAFF
v_gene: TRBV30; j_gene: TRBJ2-3; CDR3aa: CAWSPGDTQYF
v_gene: TRBV19; j_gene: TRBJ2-1; CDR3aa: CASSIGQGLRHEQFF